Listed below are T cell receptor beta chains from one sample, sequenced in a study of blood T cell repertoires in COVID-19. Profiling relied on immunoSEQ multiplex PCR, and the TCRdb table lists in-frame clones only, not all of them. The sample carries approximately 250,000 clones, 84% recorded once. The sample taken for sequencing was peripheral blood. These receptors were obtained from a man in his 60s with acute or convalescent COVID-19. CDR3s include the opening cysteine and the closing phenylalanine or tryptophan. The order of the fields is V gene, clone size, D gene, CDR3 length, J gene, CDR3 protein, CDR3 DNA. D genes are given only for firm matches. Clone sizes are given selectively: once, few, many, or a class where the clone is expanded.

TRBV15	NA	NA	15	TRBJ2-7	CATSRAQGVSYEQYF	TGTGCCACCAGCAGAGCCCAGGGTGTGAGCTACGAGCAGTACTTC
TRBV18	NA	TRBD2	16	TRBJ2-1	CASSPLLAGGPNEQFF	TGTGCCAGCTCACCACTACTAGCGGGAGGGCCTAATGAGCAGTTCTTC
TRBV27	NA	TRBD2	14	TRBJ2-1	CASSLAGAGVEQFF	TGTGCCAGCAGTTTAGCGGGAGCCGGCGTTGAGCAGTTCTTC
TRBV4-1	NA	TRBD1	16	TRBJ1-2	CASSLWTGGLGYGYTF	TGCGCCAGCAGCCTTTGGACAGGGGGTTTAGGCTATGGCTACACCTTC
TRBV7-9	few	TRBD1	13	TRBJ2-2	CAGGQAFTGELFF	TGTGCCGGCGGACAGGCCTTCACCGGGGAGCTGTTTTTT
TRBV9	NA	NA	13	TRBJ2-2	CASANGGSGELFF	TGTGCCTCCGCTAATGGGGGCTCCGGGGAGCTGTTTTTT
TRBV2	NA	NA	16	TRBJ2-4	CASSNPGDPPANIQYF	TGTGCCAGCAGCAACCCAGGGGACCCACCGGCAAACATTCAGTACTTC
TRBV7-3	NA	NA	18	TRBJ2-2	CASSLLTGEGLNTGELFF	TGTGCCAGCAGCTTACTTACCGGGGAAGGGTTGAACACCGGGGAGCTGTTTTTT
TRBV11-1	NA	TRBD2	17	TRBJ2-1	CASSLAGLAGVKNEQFF	TGTGCCAGCAGCTTAGCAGGCTTAGCGGGAGTCAAAAATGAGCAGTTCTTC
TRBV11-2	NA	NA	13	TRBJ2-7	CASSLDAVREQYF	TGTGCCAGCAGCTTAGACGCGGTTCGGGAGCAGTACTTC
TRBV5-1	NA	TRBD1	15	TRBJ2-2	CASSSLEGAAGELFF	TGCGCCAGCAGCTCCCTAGAGGGGGCGGCCGGGGAGCTGTTTTTT
TRBV9	NA	NA	17	TRBJ2-3	CASSPRGGAAGTDTQYF	TGTGCCAGCAGCCCTCGTGGGGGGGCCGCGGGCACAGATACGCAGTATTTT
TRBV7-8	NA	TRBD1	17	TRBJ2-2	CASSSRRTGPRGGELFF	TGTGCCAGCAGCTCAAGAAGGACAGGTCCAAGGGGCGGGGAGCTGTTTTTT
TRBV4-3	NA	TRBD1	18	TRBJ2-6	CASSQAAGGISGANVLTF	TGCGCCAGCAGCCAAGCGGCAGGGGGTATCTCTGGGGCCAACGTCCTGACTTTC
TRBV6-5	NA	NA	14	TRBJ1-6	CASSYTTGYSPLHF	TGTGCCAGCAGTTACACGACAGGTTATTCACCCCTCCACTTT
TRBV7-8	NA	NA	17	TRBJ1-2	CASSLVAGPRAGYGYTF	TGTGCCAGCAGCTTAGTGGCAGGCCCACGCGCGGGCTATGGCTACACCTTC
TRBV18	NA	TRBD1	17	TRBJ1-6	CASSTLGQGADNSPLHF	TGTGCCAGCTCAACCCTAGGACAGGGCGCTGATAATTCACCCCTCCACTTT
TRBV5-1	few	NA	13	TRBJ1-2	CASSLSPDYGYTF	TGCGCCAGCAGCTTGTCTCCCGACTATGGCTACACCTTC
TRBV2	NA	TRBD1	17	TRBJ2-2	CASSGGTGRVNTGELFF	TGTGCCAGCAGCGGAGGGACAGGGCGGGTCAACACCGGGGAGCTGTTTTTT
TRBV19	NA	TRBD1	15	TRBJ2-7	CASSIDGTGTYEQYF	TGTGCCAGTAGTATAGATGGGACAGGGACCTACGAGCAGTACTTC
TRBV6-5	NA	NA	16	TRBJ2-7	CASSYSYNGGTYEQYF	TGTGCCAGCAGTTACTCGTATAACGGGGGAACCTACGAGCAGTACTTC
TRBV5-1	NA	NA	14	TRBJ2-5	CASSLDGQWETQYF	TGCGCCAGCAGCTTGGATGGCCAGTGGGAGACCCAGTACTTC
TRBV5-1	NA	NA	15	TRBJ1-1	CASSLAGGVFTEAFF	TGCGCCAGCAGCTTGGCCGGGGGGGTATTCACTGAAGCTTTCTTT
TRBV7-9	NA	NA	12	TRBJ1-1	CASSFKLSEAFF	TGTGCCAGCAGCTTTAAGTTGAGTGAAGCTTTCTTT
TRBV3-1/TRBV3-2	NA	NA	13	TRBJ1-2	CASSQGQGVGYTF	TGTGCCAGCAGCCAAGGGCAGGGTGTGGGCTACACCTTC
TRBV5-1	NA	TRBD1	15	TRBJ1-1	CASSSFGTGTTEAFF	TGCGCCAGCAGCTCTTTCGGGACAGGGACCACTGAAGCTTTCTTT
TRBV12-3/TRBV12-4	NA	NA	12	TRBJ2-1	CASSKRGREQFF	TGTGCCAGCAGCAAACGAGGGAGGGAGCAGTTCTTC
TRBV27	NA	NA	13	TRBJ1-5	CASKGSSNQPQHF	TGTGCCAGTAAGGGGTCAAGCAATCAGCCCCAGCATTTT
TRBV3-1/TRBV3-2	few	NA	14	TRBJ1-1	CASSYHQAHTEAFF	TGTGCCAGCAGCTACCATCAGGCACACACTGAAGCTTTCTTT
TRBV9	NA	TRBD2	17	TRBJ2-3	CASSVGASGRPTDTQYF	TGTGCCAGCAGCGTAGGGGCTAGCGGGAGGCCCACAGATACGCAGTATTTT
TRBV14	NA	TRBD2	19	TRBJ2-1	CASSQARGTSGGADNEQFF	TGTGCCAGCAGCCAGGCCCGAGGGACTAGCGGGGGGGCGGACAATGAGCAGTTCTTC
TRBV7-7	NA	NA	14	TRBJ2-7	CASSLVERPYEQYF	TGTGCTAGCAGCTTAGTGGAGCGACCCTACGAGCAGTACTTC
TRBV7-9	NA	NA	13	TRBJ1-1	CASTSGVFTEAFF	TGTGCCAGCACTTCCGGGGTGTTCACTGAAGCTTTCTTT
TRBV2	NA	TRBD2	15	TRBJ2-5	CASSETSSYQETQYF	TGTGCCAGCAGTGAGACTAGCAGCTACCAAGAGACCCAGTACTTC